This passage covers 12 T cell receptor beta chains from one sample sequenced in a study of cytomegalovirus exposure and HLA in healthy donors. Both 60 Vbeta primers and 13 Jbeta primers went into the PCR. The method was immunoSEQ multiplex PCR; TCRdb's version includes in-frame clones alone and lacks a portion of them. The table has 100,000 to 150,000 clones, under 85% seen once. Sequenced material: PBMCs. These receptors all come from a woman aged 45 to 65 in good health and CMV-seropositive.

The rearrangement links TRBV27 to TRBJ1-1; possibly TRBD1 for D (6 bases). The CDR3 is 12 amino acids. V dropped 6 bases and J dropped 11 bases, with 16 bases sitting between them. Germline loops: CDR1 MNHEY, CDR2 SMNVEV (reference sequence). The CDR3 bases are TGTGCCAGCAGCTCCAACCAGGGGAGCGCTTTCTTT. Amino acid sequence: CASSSNQGSAFF.

The rearrangement links TRBV11-3 to TRBJ2-3, with unresolved D. Germline assignment: CDR1 SGHNT and CDR2 YENEEA. Trimming stripped 2 bases from V and 6 bases from J, with 3 bases between. This CDR3 has 11 residues. The CDR3, as DNA: TGTGCCAGCAGCTTAACTGATACGCAGTATTTT. Translating it yields CASSLTDTQYF.

The chain has TRBV5-8 and TRBJ1-4; 8 nucleotides match TRBD1. CDR1 is SGHTS and CDR2 is YDEGEE in the germline V gene. Losses at the gene ends were 4 bases for V and 5 bases for J; bases not matched to a gene: 7. The CDR3 runs 15 residues. The CDR3 loop is CASSTPRQGNEKLFF. CDR3 DNA sequence: TGTGCCAGCAGCACCCCCCGACAGGGGAATGAAAAACTGTTTTTT.

This clone was seen a few times. The V gene is TRBV15, the J gene TRBJ2-7, with D perhaps matching TRBD1 (6 bases). The V and J ends lost 4 bases and 3 bases respectively, with 16 bases between them. CDR1 is LNHNV and CDR2 is YYDKDF in the germline V gene (reference sequence). The CDR3 is 15 residues long. DNA for the CDR3: TGTGCCACCAGCACAGGAGACAGGCCAAACTACGAGCAGTACTTC. Translated, it gives CATSTGDRPNYEQYF.

This rearrangement joins TRBV12-5 to TRBJ1-1; possible D gene TRBD1, 6 bases. The CDR3 loop spans 15 amino acids. CDR1 and CDR2 from the germline V gene are LGHNT and FRNRAP. The germline V and J ends were trimmed by 2 bases and 0 bases, with 10 bases remaining between them. CDR3 in DNA: TGTGCTAGTGGTTTGCCAGGACAGATGAACACTGAAGCTTTCTTT. It yields the protein CASGLPGQMNTEAFF. The entire variable domain, with the rest obtained from reference TRBV12-5 and TRBJ1-1, is as follows: DARVTQTPRHKVTEMGQEVTMRCQPILGHNTVFWYRQTMMQGLELLAYFRNRAPLDDSGMPKDRFSAEMPDATLATLKIQPSEPRDSAVYFCASGLPGQMNTEAFFGQGTRLTVV.

J is TRBJ1-1 and V is TRBV7-9; 10 positions agree with TRBD1. Per germline, CDR1 SEHNR and CDR2 FQNEAQ (reference sequence). The CDR3 is made up of 14 amino acids. V lost 7 bases to trimming and J lost 6 bases; unmatched junction nucleotides: 8. CDR3 amino acids: CASTPSGTGAEAFF. The CDR3 nucleotides are TGTGCCAGCACCCCGAGCGGGACAGGGGCTGAAGCTTTCTTT.

The chain's CDR3 is CASSDGVAQPQHF. The DNA of the CDR3 is TGCGCCAGCAGTGACGGGGTAGCCCAGCCCCAGCATTTT. This rearrangement joins TRBV10-2 to TRBJ1-5; D is undetermined. This CDR3 comprises 13 residues. Germline CDR1 and CDR2: WSHSY and SAAADI. V lost 3 bases to trimming and J lost 7 bases, with 10 bases between them.

This clone showed up many times. DNA for the CDR3: TGTGCCAGTAGGCAGGGGGTTGAGCAGTTCTTC. Translated: CASRQGVEQFF. The chain carries TRBV19 and TRBJ2-1; TRBD1 matches at 7 bases. V lost 6 bases to trimming and J lost 9 bases; unmatched junction nucleotides: 2. The V gene's germline CDR1 is LNHDA and CDR2 SQIVND (reference sequence). The CDR3 covers 11 residues.

This clone was detected only a few times. This rearrangement joins TRBV6-1 to TRBJ2-5; possibly TRBD2 for D (5 bases). This CDR3 region has 13 residues. The V end was cut by 6 bases, the J end by 1 base, with 9 bases between. Per the germline V gene, CDR1 is MNHNS and CDR2 is SASEGT. This CDR3 is CASRVGLQETQYF. CDR3 coding DNA: TGTGCCAGCAGGGTCGGACTCCAAGAGACCCAGTACTTC.

The chain uses TRBV7-6 and TRBJ1-1; D perhaps matches TRBD1 (5 bases). The CDR3 runs to 13 residues. V lost 5 bases and J lost 3, with 10 bases in between. Germline V gene data show CDR1 as SGHVS and CDR2 as FNYEAQ. The CDR3 reads CASSQGADTEAFF. CDR3 in DNA: TGTGCCAGCAGCCAAGGGGCAGACACTGAAGCTTTCTTT.

This chain uses TRBV14 with TRBJ1-4; 7 bases agree with TRBD1. The junction had 5 bases not matched to a gene; V was cut back by 3 bases and J by 10 bases. The CDR3 covers 13 residues. In germline, CDR1 is SGHDN, CDR2 FVKESK. The CDR3 reads CASSQDQGGKLFF. CDR3 nucleotide sequence: TGTGCCAGCAGCCAGGACCAGGGGGGAAAACTGTTTTTT.

The rearrangement joins TRBV27 to TRBJ2-6; 9 nucleotides agree with TRBD1. V was clipped by 5 bases and J by 4 bases; unmatched bases: 9. CDR3 length: 17 amino acids. Germline V gene sequence: CDR1 MNHEY, CDR2 SMNVEV (reference sequence). The CDR3: CASSPRTGVSGANVLTF. The CDR3 DNA sequence: TGTGCCAGCAGTCCCCGGACAGGGGTATCAGGGGCCAACGTCCTGACTTTC.